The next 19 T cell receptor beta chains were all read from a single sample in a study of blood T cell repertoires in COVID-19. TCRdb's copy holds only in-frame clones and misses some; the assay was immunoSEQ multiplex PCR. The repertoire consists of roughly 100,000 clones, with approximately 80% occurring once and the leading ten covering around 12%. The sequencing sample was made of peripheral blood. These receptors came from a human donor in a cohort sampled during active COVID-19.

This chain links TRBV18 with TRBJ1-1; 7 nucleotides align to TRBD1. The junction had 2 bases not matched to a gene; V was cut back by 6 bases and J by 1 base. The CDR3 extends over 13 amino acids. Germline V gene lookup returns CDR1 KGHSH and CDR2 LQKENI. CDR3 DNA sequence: TGTGCCAGCTCGGACAGGACGAACACTGAAGCTTTCTTT. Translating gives CASSDRTNTEAFF.

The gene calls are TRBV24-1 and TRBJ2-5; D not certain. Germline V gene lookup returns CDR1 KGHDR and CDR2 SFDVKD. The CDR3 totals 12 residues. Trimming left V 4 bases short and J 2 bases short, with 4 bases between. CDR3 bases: TGTGCCACCAGTGACCAGCAAGAGACCCAGTACTTC. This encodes CATSDQQETQYF.

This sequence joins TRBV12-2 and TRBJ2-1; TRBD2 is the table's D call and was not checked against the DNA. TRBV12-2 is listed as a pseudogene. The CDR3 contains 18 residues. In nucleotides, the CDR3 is TGTGCAAGTCGCTTAGCGGACGCGTGCGGGGGGGCCGGGAATGAGCAGTTCTTC. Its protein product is CASRLADACGGAGNEQFF.

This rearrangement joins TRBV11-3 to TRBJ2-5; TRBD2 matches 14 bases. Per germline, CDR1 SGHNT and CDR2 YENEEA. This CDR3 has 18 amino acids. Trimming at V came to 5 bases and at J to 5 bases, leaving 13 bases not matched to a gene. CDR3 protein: CASSPTPATSGGAETQYF. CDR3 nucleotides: TGTGCCAGCAGCCCCACCCCCGCGACTAGCGGGGGGGCGGAGACCCAGTACTTC.

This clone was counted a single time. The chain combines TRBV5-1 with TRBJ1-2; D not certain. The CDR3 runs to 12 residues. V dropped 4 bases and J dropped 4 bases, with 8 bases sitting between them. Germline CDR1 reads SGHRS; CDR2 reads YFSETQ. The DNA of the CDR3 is TGCGCCAGCAGCCCCGGGATCTATGGCTACACCTTC. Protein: CASSPGIYGYTF.

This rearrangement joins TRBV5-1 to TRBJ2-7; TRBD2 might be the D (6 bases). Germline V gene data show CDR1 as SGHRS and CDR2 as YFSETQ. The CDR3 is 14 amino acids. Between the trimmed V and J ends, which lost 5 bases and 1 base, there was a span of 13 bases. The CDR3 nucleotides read TGCGCCAGCAGGCGGGACGATCTTTCCTACGAGCAGTACTTC. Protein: CASRRDDLSYEQYF.

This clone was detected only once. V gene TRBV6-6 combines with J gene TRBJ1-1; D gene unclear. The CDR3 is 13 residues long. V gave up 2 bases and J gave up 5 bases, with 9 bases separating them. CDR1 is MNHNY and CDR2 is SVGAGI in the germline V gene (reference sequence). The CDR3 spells CASSYEAGTEAFF. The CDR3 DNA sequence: TGTGCCAGCAGTTACGAAGCGGGAACTGAAGCTTTCTTT.

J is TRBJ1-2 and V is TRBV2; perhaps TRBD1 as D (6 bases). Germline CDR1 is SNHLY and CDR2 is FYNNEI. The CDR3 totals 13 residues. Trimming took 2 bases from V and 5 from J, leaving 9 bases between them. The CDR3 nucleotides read TGTGCCAGCAGTGAACAGGGGAGTTATGGCTACACCTTC. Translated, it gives CASSEQGSYGYTF.

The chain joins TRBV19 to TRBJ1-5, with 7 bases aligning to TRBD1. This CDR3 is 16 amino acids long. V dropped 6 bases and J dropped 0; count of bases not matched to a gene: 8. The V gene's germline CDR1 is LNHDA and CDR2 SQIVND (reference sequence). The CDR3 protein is CASRDTGTASNQPQHF. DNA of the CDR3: TGTGCCAGTAGAGATACCGGGACAGCTAGCAATCAGCCCCAGCATTTT.

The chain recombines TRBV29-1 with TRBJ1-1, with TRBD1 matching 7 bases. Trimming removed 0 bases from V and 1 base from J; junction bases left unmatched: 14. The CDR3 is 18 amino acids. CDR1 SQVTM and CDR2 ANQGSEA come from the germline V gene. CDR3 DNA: TGCAGCGTTGAAGATTTCATACGGCAGGGGGTGGGGAACACTGAAGCTTTCTTT. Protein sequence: CSVEDFIRQGVGNTEAFF.

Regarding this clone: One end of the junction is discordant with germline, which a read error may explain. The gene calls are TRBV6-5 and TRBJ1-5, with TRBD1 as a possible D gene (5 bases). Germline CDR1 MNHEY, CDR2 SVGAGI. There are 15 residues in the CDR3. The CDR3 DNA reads TGTGCCAGTATTAGGGGAGGGAATAGCAATCAGTCCCAGCATTTT. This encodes CASIRGGNSNQSQHF.

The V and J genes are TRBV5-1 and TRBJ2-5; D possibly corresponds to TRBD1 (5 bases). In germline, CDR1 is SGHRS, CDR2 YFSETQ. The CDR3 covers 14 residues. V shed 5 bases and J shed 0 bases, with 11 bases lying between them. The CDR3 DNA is TGCGCCAGCAGACCAGACAGTAACCAAGAGACCCAGTACTTC. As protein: CASRPDSNQETQYF.

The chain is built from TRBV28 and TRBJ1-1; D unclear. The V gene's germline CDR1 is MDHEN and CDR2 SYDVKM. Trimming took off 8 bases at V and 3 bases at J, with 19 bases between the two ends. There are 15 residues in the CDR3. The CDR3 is CASLGRGSRDTEAFF. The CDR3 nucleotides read TGTGCCAGCCTGGGCAGAGGCTCGAGGGACACTGAAGCTTTCTTT.

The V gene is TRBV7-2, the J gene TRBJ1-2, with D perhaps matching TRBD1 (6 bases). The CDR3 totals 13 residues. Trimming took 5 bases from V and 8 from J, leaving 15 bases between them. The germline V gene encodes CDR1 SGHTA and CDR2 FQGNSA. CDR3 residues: CASSQGGGSGYTF. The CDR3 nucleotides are TGTGCCAGCAGCCAAGGGGGGGGATCGGGCTACACCTTC.

CDR3: CASSYGQGPSYEQYF. Here the CDR3 DNA reads TGTGCCAGCTCGTACGGTCAGGGCCCTTCCTACGAGCAGTACTTC. The chain carries TRBV18 and TRBJ2-7; D is perhaps TRBD1 (5 bases). Germline CDR1 is KGHSH and CDR2 is LQKENI. This CDR3 spans 15 amino acids. V dropped 6 bases and J dropped 1 base, with 16 bases sitting between them.

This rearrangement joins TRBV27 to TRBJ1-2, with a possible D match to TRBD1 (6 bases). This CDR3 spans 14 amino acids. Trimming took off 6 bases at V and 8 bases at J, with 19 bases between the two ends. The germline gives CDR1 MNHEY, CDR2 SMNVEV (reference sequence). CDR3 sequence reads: CASSIGRRGGGYTF. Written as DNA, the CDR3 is TGTGCCAGCAGCATAGGGCGGAGGGGGGGCGGCTACACCTTC.

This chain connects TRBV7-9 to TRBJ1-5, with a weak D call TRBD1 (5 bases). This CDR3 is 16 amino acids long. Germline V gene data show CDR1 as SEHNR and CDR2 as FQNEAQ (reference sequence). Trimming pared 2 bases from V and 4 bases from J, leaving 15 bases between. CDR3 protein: CASSLSSGVGNQPQHF. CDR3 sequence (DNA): TGTGCCAGCAGCTTATCGTCGGGGGTTGGAAATCAGCCCCAGCATTTT.

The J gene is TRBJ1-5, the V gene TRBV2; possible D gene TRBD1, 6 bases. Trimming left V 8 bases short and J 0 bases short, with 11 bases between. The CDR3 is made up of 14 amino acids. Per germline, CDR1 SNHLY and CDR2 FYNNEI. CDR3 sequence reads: CASQDSHSNQPQHF. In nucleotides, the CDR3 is TGTGCCAGCCAGGACAGCCATAGCAATCAGCCCCAGCATTTT.

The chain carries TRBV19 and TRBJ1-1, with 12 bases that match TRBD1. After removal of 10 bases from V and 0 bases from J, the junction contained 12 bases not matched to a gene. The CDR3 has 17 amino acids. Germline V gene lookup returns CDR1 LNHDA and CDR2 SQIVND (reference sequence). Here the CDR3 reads CATRERGTGGMNTEAFF. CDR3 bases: TGTGCCACTCGGGAAAGGGGGACAGGGGGCATGAACACTGAAGCTTTCTTT. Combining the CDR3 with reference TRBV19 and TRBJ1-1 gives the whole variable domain DGGITQSPKYLFRKEGQNVTLSCEQNLNHDAMYWYRQDPGQGLRLIYYSQIVNDFQKGDIAEGYSVSREKKESFPLTVTSAQKNPTAFYLCATRERGTGGMNTEAFFGQGTRLTVV.